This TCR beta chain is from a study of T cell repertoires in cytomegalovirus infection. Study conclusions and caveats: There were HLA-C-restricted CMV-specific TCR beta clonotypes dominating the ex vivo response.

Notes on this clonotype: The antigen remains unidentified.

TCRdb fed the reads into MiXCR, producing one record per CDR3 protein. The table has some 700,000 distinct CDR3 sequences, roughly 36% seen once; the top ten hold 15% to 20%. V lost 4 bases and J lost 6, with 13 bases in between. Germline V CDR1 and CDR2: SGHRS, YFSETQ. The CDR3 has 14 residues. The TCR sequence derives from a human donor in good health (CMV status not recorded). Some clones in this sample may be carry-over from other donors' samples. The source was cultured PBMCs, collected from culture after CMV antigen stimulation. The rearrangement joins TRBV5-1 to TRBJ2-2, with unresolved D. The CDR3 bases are TGCGCCAGCAGCCGCTCTGGGGATCCCGGGGAGCTGTTTTTT. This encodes CASSRSGDPGELFF.